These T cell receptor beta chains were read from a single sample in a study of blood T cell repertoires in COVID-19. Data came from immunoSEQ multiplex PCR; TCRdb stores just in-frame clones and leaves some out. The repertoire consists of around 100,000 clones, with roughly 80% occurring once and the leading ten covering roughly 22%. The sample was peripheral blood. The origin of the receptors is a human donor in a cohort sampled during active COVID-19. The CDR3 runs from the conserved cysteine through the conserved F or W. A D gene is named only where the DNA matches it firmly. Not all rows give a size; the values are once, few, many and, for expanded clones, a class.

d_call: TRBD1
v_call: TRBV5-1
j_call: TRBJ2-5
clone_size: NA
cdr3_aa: CASCLTGDFLETQYF
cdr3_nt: TGCGCCAGCTGCTTGACAGGGGATTTTTTGGAGACCCAGTACTTC

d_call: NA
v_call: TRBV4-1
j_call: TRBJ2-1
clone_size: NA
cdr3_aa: CASSLLKVAYNEQFF
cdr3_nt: TGCGCCAGCAGCCTGCTGAAGGTAGCTTACAATGAGCAGTTCTTC

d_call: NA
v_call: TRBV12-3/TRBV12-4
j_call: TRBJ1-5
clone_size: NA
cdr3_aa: CASWLGGRQPQHF
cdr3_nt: TGTGCCAGCTGGTTGGGAGGGAGGCAGCCCCAGCATTTT

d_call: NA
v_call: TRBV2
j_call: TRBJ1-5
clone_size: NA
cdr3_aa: CASSETTASSNQPQHF
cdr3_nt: TGTGCCAGCAGCGAAACGACAGCCTCGAGCAATCAGCCCCAGCATTTT

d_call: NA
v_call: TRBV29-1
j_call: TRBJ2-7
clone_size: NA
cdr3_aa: CSVFDRTYEQYF
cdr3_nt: TGCAGCGTTTTCGACAGAACCTACGAGCAGTACTTC

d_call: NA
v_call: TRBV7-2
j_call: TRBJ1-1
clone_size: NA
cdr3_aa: CASSLTGMNTEAFF
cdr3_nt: TGTGCCAGCAGCTTAACAGGGATGAACACTGAAGCTTTCTTT

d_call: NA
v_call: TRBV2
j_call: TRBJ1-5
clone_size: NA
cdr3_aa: CASSEGVFSNQPQHF
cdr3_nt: TGTGCCAGCAGCGAGGGGGTATTTAGCAATCAGCCCCAGCATTTT

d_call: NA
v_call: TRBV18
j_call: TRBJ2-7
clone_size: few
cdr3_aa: CASSPPAGGRYEQYF
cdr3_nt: TGTGCCAGCTCACCACCGGCGGGCGGGCGGTACGAGCAGTACTTC

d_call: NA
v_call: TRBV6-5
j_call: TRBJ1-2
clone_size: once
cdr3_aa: CASSYSEALRYGYTF
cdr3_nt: TGTGCCAGCAGTTACTCCGAAGCCCTGCGGTATGGCTACACCTTC

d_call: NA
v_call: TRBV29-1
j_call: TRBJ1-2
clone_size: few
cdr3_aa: CSAYVPLGSANYGYTF
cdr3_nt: TGCAGCGCTTACGTCCCTCTGGGGAGCGCTAACTATGGCTACACCTTC

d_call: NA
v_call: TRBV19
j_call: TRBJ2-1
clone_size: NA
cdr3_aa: CASSSRSSYNEQFF
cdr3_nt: TGTGCCAGTAGTTCCCGGAGCTCCTACAATGAGCAGTTCTTC

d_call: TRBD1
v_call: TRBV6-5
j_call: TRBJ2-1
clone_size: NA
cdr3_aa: CASSYSIKGAHEQFF
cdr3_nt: TGTGCCAGCAGTTACTCGATAAAGGGGGCTCATGAGCAGTTCTTC

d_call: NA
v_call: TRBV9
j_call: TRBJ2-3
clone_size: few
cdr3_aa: CASSVGQTDTQYF
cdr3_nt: TGTGCCAGCAGCGTAGGGCAGACAGATACGCAGTATTTT

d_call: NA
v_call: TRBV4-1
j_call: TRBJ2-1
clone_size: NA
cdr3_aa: CASSQVDMGFSYNEQFF
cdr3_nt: TGCGCCAGCAGCCAAGTGGACATGGGCTTCTCCTACAATGAGCAGTTCTTC

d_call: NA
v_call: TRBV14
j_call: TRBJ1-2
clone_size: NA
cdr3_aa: CASSQVSSYGYTF
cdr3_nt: TGTGCCAGCAGCCAAGTTTCCAGCTATGGCTACACCTTC

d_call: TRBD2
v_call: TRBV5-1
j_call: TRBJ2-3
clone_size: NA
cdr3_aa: CASTLAGLSTDTQYF
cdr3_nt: TGCGCCAGCACGCTAGCGGGACTTAGCACAGATACGCAGTATTTT

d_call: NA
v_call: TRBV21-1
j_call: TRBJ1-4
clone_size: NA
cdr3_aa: CASSKGTDNEKLFF
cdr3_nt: TGTGCCAGCAGCAAAGGGACAGATAATGAAAAACTGTTTTTT

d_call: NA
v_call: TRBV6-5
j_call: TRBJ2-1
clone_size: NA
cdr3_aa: CASTLEGTLYNEQFF
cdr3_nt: TGTGCCAGCACCCTCGAGGGGACTTTGTACAATGAGCAGTTCTTC

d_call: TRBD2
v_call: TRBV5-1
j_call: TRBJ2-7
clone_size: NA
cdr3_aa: CASSGGGAGGYEQYF
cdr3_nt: TGCGCCAGCAGCGGCGGAGGTGCGGGAGGGTACGAGCAGTACTTC

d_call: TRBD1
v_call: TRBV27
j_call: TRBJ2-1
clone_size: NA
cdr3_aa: CASTLDRGRHNEQFF
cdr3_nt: TGTGCCAGCACCTTGGACAGGGGAAGACACAATGAGCAGTTCTTC

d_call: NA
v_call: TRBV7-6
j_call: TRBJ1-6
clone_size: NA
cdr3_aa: CASSSGGRDTLGPLHF
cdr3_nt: TGTGCCAGCAGCTCCGGAGGCCGGGACACCCTGGGACCCCTCCACTTT

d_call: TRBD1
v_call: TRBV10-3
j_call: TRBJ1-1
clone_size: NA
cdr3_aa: CAISDSGQLNTEAFF
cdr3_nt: TGTGCCATCAGTGATTCGGGACAGCTCAACACTGAAGCTTTCTTT

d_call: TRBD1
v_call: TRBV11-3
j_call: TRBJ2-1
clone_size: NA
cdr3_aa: CASSLSGTGLYNEQFF
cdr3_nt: TGTGCCAGCAGCTTATCCGGGACAGGGCTCTACAATGAGCAGTTCTTC

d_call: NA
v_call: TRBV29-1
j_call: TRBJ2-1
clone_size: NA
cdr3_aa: CSVTPLGGEQFF
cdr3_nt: TGCAGCGTTACCCCCCTGGGGGGTGAGCAGTTCTTC

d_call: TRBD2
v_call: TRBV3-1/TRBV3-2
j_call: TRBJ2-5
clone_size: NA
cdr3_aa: CASGRSGGGQETQYF
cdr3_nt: TGTGCCAGCGGGAGGAGCGGGGGAGGACAAGAGACCCAGTACTTC

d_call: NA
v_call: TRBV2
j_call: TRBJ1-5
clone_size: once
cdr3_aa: CASSEARGYSNQPQHF
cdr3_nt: TGTGCCAGCAGTGAAGCCCGAGGGTATAGCAATCAGCCCCAGCATTTT

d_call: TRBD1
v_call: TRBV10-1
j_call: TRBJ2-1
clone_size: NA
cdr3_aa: CASSEAGGTGSSYNEQFF
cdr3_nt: TGCGCCAGCAGTGAAGCAGGGGGCACGGGAAGCTCCTACAATGAGCAGTTCTTC

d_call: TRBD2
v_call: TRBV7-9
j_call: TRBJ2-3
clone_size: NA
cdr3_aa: CASTLTGLAGADTQYF
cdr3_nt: TGTGCCAGCACCCTCACGGGACTAGCGGGAGCAGATACGCAGTATTTT

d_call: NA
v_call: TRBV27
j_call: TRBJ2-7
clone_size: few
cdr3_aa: CASRQGSLYEQYF
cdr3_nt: TGTGCCAGCAGACAGGGCTCCCTCTACGAGCAGTACTTC

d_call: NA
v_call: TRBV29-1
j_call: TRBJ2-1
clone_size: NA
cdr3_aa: CSVEDPLSGSRGYNEQFF
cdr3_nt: TGCAGCGTTGAAGATCCCTTATCGGGGTCCCGAGGCTACAATGAGCAGTTCTTC

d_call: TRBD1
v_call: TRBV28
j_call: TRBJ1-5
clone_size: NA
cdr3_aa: CASSLQGLRNQPQHF
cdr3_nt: TGTGCCAGCAGTCTACAGGGGTTACGGAATCAGCCCCAGCATTTT

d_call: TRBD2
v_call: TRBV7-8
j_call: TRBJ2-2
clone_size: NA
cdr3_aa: CASSLVWQVAGVDGELFF
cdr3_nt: TGTGCCAGCAGCTTAGTGTGGCAGGTAGCGGGAGTGGACGGGGAGCTGTTTTTT

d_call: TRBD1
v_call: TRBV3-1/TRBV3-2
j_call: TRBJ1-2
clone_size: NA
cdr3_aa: CASSPLTEDRTLGYTF
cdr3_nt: TGTGCCAGCAGCCCCTTAACCGAGGACAGGACTTTAGGCTACACCTTC

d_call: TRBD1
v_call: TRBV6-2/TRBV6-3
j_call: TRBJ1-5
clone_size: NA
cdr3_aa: CASSRGTVSNQPQHF
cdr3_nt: TGTGCCAGCAGCCGAGGGACAGTTAGCAATCAGCCCCAGCATTTT

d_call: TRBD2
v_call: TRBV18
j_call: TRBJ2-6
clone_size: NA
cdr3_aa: CASSPRTGGGSGANVLTF
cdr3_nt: TGTGCCAGCTCACCACGGACGGGAGGGGGCTCTGGGGCCAACGTCCTGACTTTC

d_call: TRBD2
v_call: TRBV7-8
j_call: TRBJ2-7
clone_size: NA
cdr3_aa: CASSRSGSNINHEQYF
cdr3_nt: TGTGCCAGCAGCCGTAGCGGGAGTAATATAAACCACGAGCAGTACTTC

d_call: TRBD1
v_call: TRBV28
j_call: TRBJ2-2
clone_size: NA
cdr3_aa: CASSPPLDRGGFTGELFF
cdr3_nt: TGTGCCAGCAGTCCCCCATTGGACAGGGGGGGTTTCACCGGGGAGCTGTTTTTT

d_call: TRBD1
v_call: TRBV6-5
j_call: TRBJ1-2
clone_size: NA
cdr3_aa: CASSYSPNRGYGYTF
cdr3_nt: TGTGCCAGCAGTTACTCGCCTAACAGGGGCTATGGCTACACCTTC

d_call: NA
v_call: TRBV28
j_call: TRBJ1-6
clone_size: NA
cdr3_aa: CASSFERSNSPLHF
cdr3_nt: TGTGCCAGCAGTTTCGAACGGTCTAATTCACCCCTCCACTTT

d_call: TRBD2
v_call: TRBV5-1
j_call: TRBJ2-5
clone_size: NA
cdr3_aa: CASSFSLAGGGQETQYF
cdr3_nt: TGCGCCAGCAGCTTTTCCCTAGCGGGGGGAGGCCAAGAGACCCAGTACTTC

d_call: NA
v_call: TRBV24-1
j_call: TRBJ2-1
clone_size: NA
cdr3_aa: CATSDPRTPSNEQFF
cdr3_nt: TGTGCCACCAGTGATCCAAGGACTCCCTCCAATGAGCAGTTCTTC

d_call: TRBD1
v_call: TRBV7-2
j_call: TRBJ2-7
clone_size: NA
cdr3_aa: CASSLWRTGVHEQYF
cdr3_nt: TGTGCCAGCAGCTTGTGGAGGACAGGGGTCCACGAGCAGTACTTC

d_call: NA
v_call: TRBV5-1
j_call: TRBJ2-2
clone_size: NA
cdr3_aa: CASSSQGGNSIF
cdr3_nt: TGCGCCAGCAGTTCGCAGGGTGGCAACTCGATTTTT

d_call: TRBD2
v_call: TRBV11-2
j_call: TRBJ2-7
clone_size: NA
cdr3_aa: CASSLVSGFSYEQYF
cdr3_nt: TGTGCCAGCAGCTTAGTTAGCGGGTTCTCCTACGAGCAGTACTTC

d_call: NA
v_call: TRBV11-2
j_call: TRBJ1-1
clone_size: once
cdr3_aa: CASSLQVGNTEAFF
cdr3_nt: TGTGCCAGCAGCTTACAGGTCGGGAACACTGAAGCTTTCTTT

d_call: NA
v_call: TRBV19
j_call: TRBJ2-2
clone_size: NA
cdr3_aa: CASIPRRNTGELFF
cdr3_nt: TGTGCCAGTATTCCCAGGCGGAACACCGGGGAGCTGTTTTTT

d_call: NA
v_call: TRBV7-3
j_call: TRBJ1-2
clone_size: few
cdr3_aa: CASSLSGINYGYTF
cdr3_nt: TGTGCCAGCAGCTTATCCGGGATTAACTATGGCTACACCTTC

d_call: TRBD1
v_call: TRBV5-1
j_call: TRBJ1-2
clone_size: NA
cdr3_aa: CASSLTGDNYGYTF
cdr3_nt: TGCGCCAGCAGCCTTACAGGGGATAACTATGGCTACACCTTC

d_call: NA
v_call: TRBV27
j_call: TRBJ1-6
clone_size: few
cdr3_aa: CASSLSYQGGNSPLHF
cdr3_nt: TGTGCCAGCAGTTTATCGTACCAGGGTGGGAATTCACCCCTCCACTTT

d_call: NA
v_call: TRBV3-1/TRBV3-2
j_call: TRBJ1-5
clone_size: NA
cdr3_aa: CASSQGTAGNQPQHF
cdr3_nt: TGTGCCAGCAGCCAAGGGACAGCCGGGAATCAGCCCCAGCATTTT

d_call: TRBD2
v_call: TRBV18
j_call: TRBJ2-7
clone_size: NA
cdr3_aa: CASSTWTSGQYEQYF
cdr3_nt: TGTGCCAGCTCAACTTGGACTAGCGGGCAATACGAGCAGTACTTC

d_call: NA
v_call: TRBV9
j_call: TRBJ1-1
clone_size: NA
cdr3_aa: CASSVGTITPNTEAFF
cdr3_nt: TGTGCCAGCAGCGTGGGCACAATAACACCGAACACTGAAGCTTTCTTT